This TCR beta chain is drawn from a study of technical replicates of blood from a few donors. Using immunoSEQ multiplex PCR, the repertoire was profiled, and TCRdb retains in-frame clones only, with some absent. The profile shows tens of thousands of clones, 90% to 95% of them singletons. CDR3 length: 15 residues. V lost 2 bases, J lost 4 bases, and 14 bases lay in between. CDR1 is LGHNA and CDR2 is YSLEER in the germline V gene. The source material was T cells isolated from PBMCs. This TCR derives from a human donor in good health. The chain couples TRBV4-3 to TRBJ1-1, with D possibly TRBD1 on 5 matching bases. DNA of the CDR3: TGCGCCAGCAGCCAACTCCCCGACAGTTCCACTGAAGCTTTCTTT. This gives the protein CASSQLPDSSTEAFF.